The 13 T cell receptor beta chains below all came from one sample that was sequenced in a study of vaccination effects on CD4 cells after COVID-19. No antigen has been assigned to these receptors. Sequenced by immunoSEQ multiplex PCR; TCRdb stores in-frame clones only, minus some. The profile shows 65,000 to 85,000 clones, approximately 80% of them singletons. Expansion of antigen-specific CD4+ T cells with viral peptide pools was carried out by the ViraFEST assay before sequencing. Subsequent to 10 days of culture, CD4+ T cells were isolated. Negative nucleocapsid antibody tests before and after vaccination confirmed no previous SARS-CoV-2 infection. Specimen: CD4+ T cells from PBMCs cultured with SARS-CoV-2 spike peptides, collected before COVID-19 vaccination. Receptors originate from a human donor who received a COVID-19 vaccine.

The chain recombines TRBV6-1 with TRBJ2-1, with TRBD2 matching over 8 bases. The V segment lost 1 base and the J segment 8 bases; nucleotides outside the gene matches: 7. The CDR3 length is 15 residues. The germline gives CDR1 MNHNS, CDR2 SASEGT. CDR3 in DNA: TGTGCCAGCAGTGAAGGCCCCCGAGCGGGGGATGAGCAGTTCTTC. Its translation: CASSEGPRAGDEQFF.

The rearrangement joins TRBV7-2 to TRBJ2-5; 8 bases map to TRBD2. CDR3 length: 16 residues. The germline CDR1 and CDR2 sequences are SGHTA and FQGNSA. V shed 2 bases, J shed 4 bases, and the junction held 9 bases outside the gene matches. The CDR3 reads CASSLRVAGIGETQYF. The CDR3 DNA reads TGTGCCAGCAGCTTAAGGGTAGCGGGGATTGGAGAGACCCAGTACTTC.

The CDR3 bases are TGTGCCAGCAGCTTTTCGACAGGGAAATACACTGAAGCTTTCTTT. This sequence encodes CASSFSTGKYTEAFF. This chain joins TRBV9 and TRBJ1-1, with 7 bases fitting TRBD1. CDR1 and CDR2 (germline): SGDLS, YYNGEE. V shed 4 bases, J shed 3 bases, and the junction held 9 bases outside the gene matches. The CDR3 length is 15 residues.

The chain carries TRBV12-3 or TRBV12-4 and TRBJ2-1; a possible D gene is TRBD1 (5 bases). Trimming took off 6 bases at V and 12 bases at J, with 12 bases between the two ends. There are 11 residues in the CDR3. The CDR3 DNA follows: TGTGCCAGCAGAAAGAGACAGACGCAGTTCTTC. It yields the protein CASRKRQTQFF.

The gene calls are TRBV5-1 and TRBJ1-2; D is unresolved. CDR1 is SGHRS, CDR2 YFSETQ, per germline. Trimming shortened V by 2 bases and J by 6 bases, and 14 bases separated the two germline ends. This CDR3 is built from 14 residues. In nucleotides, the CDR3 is TGCGCCAGCAGCTTACTCTTTACGAGGGATGGCTACACCTTC. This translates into CASSLLFTRDGYTF.

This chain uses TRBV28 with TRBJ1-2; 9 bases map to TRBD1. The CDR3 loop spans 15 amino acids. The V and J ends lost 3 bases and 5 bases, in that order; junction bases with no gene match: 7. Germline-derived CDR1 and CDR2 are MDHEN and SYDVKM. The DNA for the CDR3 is TGTGCCAGCAGTTTGGGGGACAGGGTTATATATGGCTACACCTTC. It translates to CASSLGDRVIYGYTF.

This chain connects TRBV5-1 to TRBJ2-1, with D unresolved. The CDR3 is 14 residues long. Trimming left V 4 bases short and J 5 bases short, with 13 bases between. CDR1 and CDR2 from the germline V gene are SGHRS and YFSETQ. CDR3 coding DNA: TGCGCCAGCAGCCCGGTGGGTCCCAACAATGAGCAGTTCTTC. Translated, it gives CASSPVGPNNEQFF.

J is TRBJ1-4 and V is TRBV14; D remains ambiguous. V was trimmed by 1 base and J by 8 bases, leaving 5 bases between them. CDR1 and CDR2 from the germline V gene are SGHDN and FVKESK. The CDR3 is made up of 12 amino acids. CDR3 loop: CASSQGAEKLFF. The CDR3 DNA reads TGTGCCAGCAGCCAAGGCGCGGAAAAACTGTTTTTT.

CDR3 nucleotides: TGTGCCAGCAGGGGCTGGGGGGACAAGACCTACGAGCAGTACGTC. As protein: CASRGWGDKTYEQYV. V and J are TRBV27 and TRBJ2-7; D tentatively reads TRBD1 or TRBD2 (6 bases each). This CDR3 spans 15 amino acids. V dropped 6 bases and J dropped 2 bases, with 17 bases sitting between them. Germline V CDR1 and CDR2: MNHEY, SMNVEV (reference sequence).

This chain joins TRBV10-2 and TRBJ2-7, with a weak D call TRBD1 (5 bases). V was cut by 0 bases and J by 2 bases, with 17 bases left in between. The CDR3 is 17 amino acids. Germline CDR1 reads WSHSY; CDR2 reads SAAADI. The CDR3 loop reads CASSESNTPGKTYEQYV. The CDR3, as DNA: TGCGCCAGCAGTGAGTCGAATACCCCAGGGAAAACCTACGAGCAGTACGTC.

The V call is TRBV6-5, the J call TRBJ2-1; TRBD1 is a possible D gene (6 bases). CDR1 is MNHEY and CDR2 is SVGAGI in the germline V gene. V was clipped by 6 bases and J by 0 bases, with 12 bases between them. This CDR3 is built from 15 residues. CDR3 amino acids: CASRIRGSSYNEQFF. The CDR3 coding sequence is TGTGCCAGCAGGATAAGGGGGAGCTCCTACAATGAGCAGTTCTTC.

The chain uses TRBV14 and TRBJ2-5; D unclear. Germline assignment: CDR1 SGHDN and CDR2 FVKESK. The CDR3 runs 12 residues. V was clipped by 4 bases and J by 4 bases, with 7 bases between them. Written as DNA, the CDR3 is TGTGCCAGCAGCCGTTCCCGAGAGACCCAGTACTTC. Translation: CASSRSRETQYF.

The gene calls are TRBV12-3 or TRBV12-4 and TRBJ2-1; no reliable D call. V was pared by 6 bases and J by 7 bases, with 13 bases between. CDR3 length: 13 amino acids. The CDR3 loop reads CASRSGFGNEQFF. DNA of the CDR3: TGTGCCAGCAGGTCAGGATTCGGAAATGAGCAGTTCTTC.